The TCR beta chain under discussion was sequenced for a study of T cell responses to AZD1222 COVID-19 vaccine. Study-wide background: Second-dose recipients at about 4 or about 12 weeks were treated as one pooled group.

This CDR3 region has 13 residues. Trimming removed 2 bases from V and 8 bases from J, with 9 bases in between. Germline assignment: CDR1 KGHSH and CDR2 LQKENI. TCRdb's copy holds only in-frame clones and misses some; the assay was immunoSEQ multiplex PCR. The sample contains 250,000 or so clones, just over 90% of which appear only once. Study outcomes and limitations: Repertoire sampling happened only post peak T cell response. Per reports, nearly half of all spike-specific TCRs target regions that are unmutated in variants.

Comment on this clone: Its target is unknown.

This TCR came from an adult in good health. This chain joins TRBV18 and TRBJ1-4; D may be TRBD1 (5 bases). Sequencing used peripheral blood, obtained on day 0 of AZD1222 vaccination. The CDR3 DNA follows: TGTGCCAGCTCACCAACCGGGGCGGAAAAACTGTTTTTT. Translation gives CASSPTGAEKLFF.